This T cell receptor (beta chain) originates from a study of breast tumors, draining lymph nodes, adjacent tissues. The lymph nodes were axillary draining lymph nodes from breast cancer patients. Trimming pared 0 bases from V and 10 bases from J, leaving 9 bases between. CDR1 SGHRS and CDR2 YFSETQ come from the germline V gene. CDR3 size: 12 residues. In its sample, this clonotype was seen many times. Its matching antigen is unknown. Study findings and constraints: Compared with basal-like, luminal-like tumors shared significantly more repertoire with nontumor tissue. Tumor TCR diversity was below lymph nodes but above nontumor tissue. Most tumor T cells seemingly derive from lymph node, then expand in tumor. That most tumor T cells come from lymph nodes remained unproven.

TCRdb reprocessed the multiplex PCR reads via MiXCR and lists one record per CDR3 protein. The data show under 350,000 distinct CDR3 sequences, roughly 30% seen once. The TCR sequence derives from a female donor with breast cancer. Some clones in this sample may be carry-over from other donors' samples. The chain carries TRBV5-1 and TRBJ2-3; D tentatively fits TRBD1 or TRBD2 (5 bases each). The source material was axillary lymph node tissue. The CDR3 protein is CASSLGGSSQYF. Written as DNA, the CDR3 is TGCGCCAGCAGCTTGGGGGGGTCCTCGCAGTATTTT.